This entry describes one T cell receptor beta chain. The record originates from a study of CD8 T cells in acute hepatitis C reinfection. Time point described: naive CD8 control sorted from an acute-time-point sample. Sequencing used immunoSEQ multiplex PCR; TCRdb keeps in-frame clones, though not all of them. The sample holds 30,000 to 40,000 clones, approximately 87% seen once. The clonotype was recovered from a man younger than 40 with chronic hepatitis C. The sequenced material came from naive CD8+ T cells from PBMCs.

CDR3 residues: CASTTGLEETQYF. The CDR3 region has the DNA TGTGCCAGCACGACAGGGCTGGAAGAGACCCAGTACTTC. V is TRBV2 and J is TRBJ2-5; 7 bases fit TRBD1. CDR1 and CDR2 from the germline V gene are SNHLY and FYNNEI. Trimming removed 7 bases from V and 3 bases from J; junction bases left unmatched: 5. The CDR3 is made up of 13 amino acids.